A single sample gave rise to the 18 T cell receptor beta chains below, sequenced in a study of T cell responses to AZD1222 COVID-19 vaccine. Method: immunoSEQ multiplex PCR; TCRdb's copy keeps in-frame clones and lacks some. The sample carries over 130,000 clones, around 91% recorded once. Specimen: peripheral blood, collected on day 0 of AZD1222 vaccination. Receptors were obtained from an adult in good health.

The chain carries TRBV7-2 and TRBJ1-1, with D unclear. Germline V lookup: CDR1 SGHTA, CDR2 FQGNSA. V lost 5 bases, J lost 8 bases, and 12 bases lay in between. This CDR3 comprises 12 residues. Written as DNA, the CDR3 is TGTGCCAGCAGCCGATACACGAGAGAAGCTTTCTTT. This sequence encodes CASSRYTREAFF.

The genes are TRBV29-1 and TRBJ1-2; 11 bases agree with TRBD1. The CDR3 has 16 amino acids. V gave up 4 bases and J gave up 1 base; unmatched junction bases: 8. Germline lookup yields CDR1 SQVTM and CDR2 ANQGSEA. CDR3 sequence (DNA): TGCAGCGTTGGGGGACAGGGGGGTACACTTAACTATGGCTACACCTTC. Protein: CSVGGQGGTLNYGYTF.

The V call is TRBV6-1, the J call TRBJ1-6, with D uncertain. V was trimmed by 1 base and J by 6 bases, leaving 4 bases between them. From germline, CDR1 is MNHNS and CDR2 SASEGT. The CDR3 totals 13 residues. This CDR3 reads CASSEVFNSPLHF. The CDR3 coding sequence is TGTGCCAGCAGTGAAGTCTTTAATTCACCCCTCCACTTT.

The chain is built from TRBV7-9 and TRBJ2-2, with unresolved D. With 1 base removed from V and 6 bases from J, the gap between germline ends came to 3 bases. Germline assignment: CDR1 SEHNR and CDR2 FQNEAQ (reference sequence). The CDR3 length is 12 residues. For the CDR3, the DNA is TGTGCCAGCAGCTTAGAGCCCGGGGAGCTGTTTTTT. It yields the protein CASSLEPGELFF.

This rearrangement joins TRBV4-1 to TRBJ2-7, with a tentative D call TRBD1 (6 bases). The V end lost 4 bases, the J end lost 4 bases, and 11 bases lay between the germline ends. From germline, CDR1 is MGHRA and CDR2 YSYEKL. The CDR3 covers 13 residues. Written as DNA, the CDR3 is TGCGCCAGCAGCCTGGACAGTCAGTACGAGCAGTACTTC. Amino acids: CASSLDSQYEQYF.

The chain is built from TRBV6-2 or TRBV6-3 and TRBJ1-3; weak D call: TRBD1 (6 bases). CDR3 length equals 16 residues. Germline V lookup: CDR1 MNHEY, CDR2 SVGEGT. V was clipped by 5 bases and J by 0 bases, with 14 bases between them. The CDR3 is CASSVRGTRSGNTIYF. The CDR3 bases are TGTGCCAGCAGTGTCAGGGGAACTCGCTCTGGAAACACCATATATTTT.

The chain recombines TRBV27 with TRBJ2-5; 12 bases are a match to TRBD1. J lost 4 bases, V lost 2 bases, and 8 bases had no gene match. The length of the CDR3 is 17 residues. Germline lookup yields CDR1 MNHEY and CDR2 SMNVEV (reference sequence). The CDR3 region is CASSLGTGGFWAETQYF. The CDR3, as DNA: TGTGCCAGCAGTTTAGGGACAGGGGGCTTTTGGGCAGAGACCCAGTACTTC.

The V gene is TRBV9, the J gene TRBJ1-3; 7 bases map to TRBD1. This CDR3 is built from 15 residues. J was trimmed by 5 bases and V by 0 bases; bases with no gene match: 5. CDR1 and CDR2 (germline): SGDLS, YYNGEE. CDR3 protein: CASSVVQGRRNTIYF. CDR3 sequence (DNA): TGTGCCAGCAGCGTAGTACAGGGGAGAAGAAACACCATATATTTT.

The chain is built from TRBV21-1 and TRBJ2-6; TRBD2, the D gene given by the table, was not confirmed from the DNA. TRBV21-1 is deemed a pseudogene. The CDR3 totals 16 residues. The CDR3 nucleotides read TGTGCCAGCAGCAAAGGCGCGGTCTCTGGGGCCAACGTCCTGACTTTC. Amino acids: CASSKGAVSGANVLTF.

This clone has only one observation. The junction departs from germline at one end; a sequencing error may be responsible. The rearrangement links TRBV7-7 to TRBJ2-3; TRBD1 aligns across 8 bases. The CDR3 covers 16 residues. Germline assignment: CDR1 SSHAT and CDR2 FNYEAQ (reference sequence). The CDR3 spells CASSFTAGGFTDTQYF. The CDR3 region has the DNA TGTGCTAGCAGCTTTACAGCAGGGGGCTTCACAGATACGCAGTATTTT.

This chain joins TRBV29-1 and TRBJ1-1; D is undetermined. This CDR3 contains 14 residues. Trimming removed 5 bases at V and 6 bases at J, with 19 bases between. In germline, CDR1 is SQVTM, CDR2 ANQGSEA. This CDR3 reads CSVCGKYTSSEAFF. The DNA of the CDR3 is TGCAGCGTTTGCGGAAAATATACGTCGTCTGAAGCTTTCTTT.

This sequence joins TRBV3-1 (or the pseudogene TRBV3-2) and TRBJ2-2; D gene ambiguous. Germline loops: CDR1 LGHDT, CDR2 YNNKEL (reference sequence). The V gene lost 3 bases and the J gene lost 5 bases, with 7 bases spanning the gap. This CDR3 has 13 residues. CDR3: CASSHLGTGELFF. In DNA, the CDR3 is TGTGCCAGCAGCCATTTAGGGACCGGGGAGCTGTTTTTT.

The CDR3 loop reads CASTAVTGEKLFF. CDR3 in DNA: TGTGCCAGCACGGCGGTAACGGGTGAAAAACTGTTTTTT. This chain links TRBV2 with TRBJ1-4; D is unresolved. Germline V gene sequence: CDR1 SNHLY, CDR2 FYNNEI. Trimming left V 7 bases short and J 7 bases short, with 13 bases between. The CDR3 has 13 residues.

Here the CDR3 reads CASSLTPSPYNEQFF. The CDR3 DNA reads TGTGCCAGCAGCCTTACCCCTTCACCCTACAATGAGCAGTTCTTC. This chain uses TRBV14 with TRBJ2-1; no clear D gene. Germline V gives CDR1 SGHDN, CDR2 FVKESK. The CDR3 is 15 amino acids. Deletions cut 4 bases from V and 2 bases from J, with 12 bases between.

CDR3: CASSLRGSNGANYGYTF. CDR3 nucleotides: TGCGCCAGCAGCTTGCGGGGATCTAATGGGGCTAACTATGGCTACACCTTC. The chain uses TRBV5-1 and TRBJ1-2; D gene unclear. There are 17 residues in the CDR3. From germline, CDR1 is SGHRS and CDR2 YFSETQ. V was shortened by 1 base and J by 0 bases, with 16 bases between the two germline ends.

This sequence joins TRBV7-3 and TRBJ1-2, with 7 bases aligning to TRBD1. The ends lost 0 bases at V and 3 bases at J; junction bases unmatched: 4. This CDR3 has 15 residues. CDR1 is SGHTA and CDR2 is FQGTGA in the germline V gene. CDR3 sequence reads: CASSLTPGTDYGYTF. The DNA of the CDR3 is TGTGCCAGCAGCTTAACCCCCGGGACAGACTATGGCTACACCTTC.

The chain couples TRBV5-1 to TRBJ2-5; D might be TRBD2 (6 bases). V was shortened by 0 bases and J by 5 bases, with 14 bases between the two germline ends. CDR1 is SGHRS and CDR2 is YFSETQ in the germline V gene. CDR3 length: 15 residues. The CDR3 is CASSLAGDPRETQYF. The CDR3 DNA reads as TGCGCCAGCAGCTTGGCGGGGGATCCCCGGGAGACCCAGTACTTC.

This clone has only one observation. The V call is TRBV27, the J call TRBJ1-1; D is possibly TRBD1 (6 bases). The germline V gene has CDR1 MNHEY and CDR2 SMNVEV (reference sequence). V lost 4 bases, J lost 11 bases, and 17 bases lay in between. The CDR3 consists of 13 residues. CDR3 in DNA: TGTGCCAGCAGTTCCCCCCCGGGACAACGGGCTTTCTTT. Its translation is CASSSPPGQRAFF.